This T cell receptor (beta chain) was obtained from a study of blood T cell repertoires in COVID-19. About the research overall: Acute-phase and convalescent COVID-19 samples originated in the United States, Italy and Spain.

From germline, CDR1 is MGHRA and CDR2 YSYEKL. This CDR3 is 18 amino acids long. The ends were cut back, 4 bases at V and 4 bases at J, with 22 bases in the middle. Original processing notes: Estimates of nucleated cell counts were drawn from the amplification of reference gene primers. The table came from immunoSEQ multiplex PCR; TCRdb's copy has only in-frame clones and leaves some out. The D gene and trimming were derived from the DNA, and the V and J assignments and clone size from that table. The repertoire consists of over 110,000 clones, with over 60% occurring once and the leading ten covering 10% to 15%.

Specimen: peripheral blood. The chain couples TRBV4-1 to TRBJ2-2, with D tentatively TRBD1 (6 bases). This sequence originates from an elderly man with acute or convalescent COVID-19. CDR3 DNA: TGCGCCAGCAGCCGCAACCGGGACACTCTCAAAGGCACCGGGGAGCTGTTTTTT. Translation: CASSRNRDTLKGTGELFF.